Each of the 21 T cell receptor beta chains below was sequenced from the same sample in a study of Graves' ophthalmopathy and Graves' hyperthyroidism. Amplifying from RNA transcripts, the study obtained TCR beta CDR3 regions. The authors performed first-round RT-PCR with HTBI primers and then a second-round multiplex PCR. TCRdb called the multiplex PCR reads again in MiXCR, with one record for every CDR3 protein. The sample consists of more than 300,000 distinct CDR3 sequences, approximately 15% of them appearing once. Sequenced sample: peripheral blood. The receptors originated from a woman younger than 35 with stable Graves' hyperthyroidism.

This clonotype was observed a handful of times. This rearrangement joins TRBV7-9 to TRBJ1-1; perhaps TRBD1 as D (5 bases). This CDR3 comprises 14 residues. Germline V gene lookup returns CDR1 SEHNR and CDR2 FQNEAQ (reference sequence). Trimming took off 4 bases at V and 6 bases at J, with 15 bases between the two ends. In nucleotides, the CDR3 is TGTGCCAGCAGCTCGGTCCAGGGACGTCCTGAAGCTTTCTTT. As protein: CASSSVQGRPEAFF.

The V call is TRBV11-3, the J call TRBJ2-7, with TRBD1 matching over 7 bases. The CDR3 covers 14 residues. Germline V lookup: CDR1 SGHNT, CDR2 YENEEA. V lost 7 bases to trimming and J lost 6 bases; unmatched junction nucleotides: 12. This CDR3 is CASNKGTDLGEQYF. CDR3 nucleotides: TGTGCCAGCAATAAAGGGACAGATCTCGGCGAGCAGTACTTC.

This clonotype was seen at least ten times. The chain combines TRBV6-2 or TRBV6-3 with TRBJ1-2, with D possibly TRBD1 on 5 matching bases. Germline V gene sequence: CDR1 MNHEY, CDR2 SVGEGT. Between the trimmed V and J ends, which lost 5 bases and 4 bases, there was a span of 20 bases. CDR3 size: 16 residues. Here the CDR3 reads CASSPRWQGGAYGYTF. The CDR3 DNA reads as TGTGCCAGCAGTCCTCGATGGCAGGGAGGTGCCTATGGCTACACCTTC.

The chain couples TRBV11-3 to TRBJ2-5; either TRBD1 or TRBD2 may supply D (5 bases each). V lost 5 bases, J lost 5 bases, and 21 bases lay in between. In germline, CDR1 is SGHNT, CDR2 YENEEA. This CDR3 has 16 residues. CDR3 nucleotide sequence: TGTGCCAGCAGCGGAACCGGGACCTCCCTCGGGGAGACCCAGTACTTC. This gives the protein CASSGTGTSLGETQYF.

V and J are TRBV12-3 or TRBV12-4 and TRBJ2-2; D is possibly TRBD2 (5 bases). Trimming stripped 5 bases from V and 5 bases from J, with 12 bases between. The CDR3 contains 14 residues. The CDR3 is CASSRTQWTGELFF. DNA of the CDR3: TGTGCCAGCAGTCGGACTCAATGGACCGGGGAGCTGTTTTTT.

At least ten counts were recorded for this clonotype. The chain carries TRBV20-1 and TRBJ1-2; a possible D gene is TRBD1 (6 bases). Germline V lookup: CDR1 DFQATT, CDR2 SNEGSKA (reference sequence). V lost 0 bases to trimming and J lost 1 base, with 18 bases between them. The CDR3 spans 17 residues. CDR3 sequence reads: CSARDKGTGHNNYGYTF. DNA of the CDR3: TGCAGTGCTAGAGATAAAGGAACGGGACACAATAACTATGGCTACACCTTC.

This clonotype has a count of ten or more. The genes are TRBV19 and TRBJ2-7, with 9 bases fitting TRBD1. V lost 6 bases and J lost 4; bases outside the gene matches: 7. The germline gives CDR1 LNHDA, CDR2 SQIVND (reference sequence). The CDR3 consists of 14 residues. The CDR3 region is CASRTRQGGYEQYF. The DNA for the CDR3 is TGTGCCAGTAGGACCCGACAGGGGGGATACGAGCAGTACTTC.

This clonotype was seen repeatedly, ten times or more. J is TRBJ2-5 and V is TRBV7-2; 7 bases align to TRBD2. The length of the CDR3 is 14 residues. The trim removed 4 bases at V and 5 bases at J, leaving 7 bases unmatched. The germline V gene has CDR1 SGHTA and CDR2 FQGNSA. The CDR3 sequence: CASSSVGRRETQYF. The DNA of the CDR3 is TGTGCCAGCAGCTCAGTCGGGAGGCGGGAGACCCAGTACTTC.

This clonotype was observed at least ten times. This chain links TRBV24-1 with TRBJ1-2; D uncertain. Trimming shortened V by 5 bases and J by 4 bases, and 19 bases separated the two germline ends. The CDR3 totals 16 residues. CDR1 is KGHDR and CDR2 is SFDVKD in the germline V gene. In DNA form, the CDR3 reads TGTGCCACCAGTGGTGTAGAGCAAATGGTTGGCTATGGCTACACCTTC. Translated, it gives CATSGVEQMVGYGYTF.

This clonotype came up many times. The chain links TRBV28 to TRBJ1-3; D remains unclear. CDR1 and CDR2 from the germline V gene are MDHEN and SYDVKM. This CDR3 has 16 amino acids. The V end was cut by 0 bases, the J end by 1 base, with 10 bases between. The CDR3 nucleotides read TGTGCCAGCAGTTTATGGGGGTTGAATTCTGGAAACACCATATATTTT. Residues: CASSLWGLNSGNTIYF. Supplemented by reference TRBV28 and TRBJ1-3, the full variable domain reads DVKVTQSSRYLVKRTGEKVFLECVQDMDHENMFWYRQDPGLGLRLIYFSYDVKMKEKGDIPEGYSVSREKKERFSLILESASTNQTSMYLCASSLWGLNSGNTIYFGEGSWLTVV.

In this sample, this clonotype turned up many times. This chain links TRBV9 with TRBJ1-1; no clear D. CDR3 length: 12 amino acids. CDR1 and CDR2 (germline): SGDLS, YYNGEE. Trimming took off 7 bases at V and 8 bases at J, with 15 bases between the two ends. The CDR3 nucleotides read TGTGCCAGCTCGTCGGAGAGCTTCGAAGCTTTCTTT. As protein: CASSSESFEAFF.

This clonotype came up a few times. The V and J genes are TRBV5-1 and TRBJ2-4, with 7 bases lining up with TRBD1. This CDR3 spans 17 amino acids. CDR1 and CDR2 from the germline V gene are SGHRS and YFSETQ. After removal of 4 bases from V and 1 base from J, the junction contained 11 bases not matched to a gene. CDR3 sequence (DNA): TGCGCCAGCAGCCTAAGACAGGGTGACGTCGCCAAAAACATTCAGTACTTC. It translates to CASSLRQGDVAKNIQYF.

The rearrangement links TRBV19 to TRBJ1-1, with TRBD1 matching 8 bases. The CDR3 totals 14 residues. The V and J ends lost 6 bases and 0 bases, in that order; junction bases with no gene match: 3. CDR1 and CDR2 (germline): LNHDA, SQIVND (reference sequence). CDR3 sequence (DNA): TGTGCCAGTAGGTGGACAGGGATGAACACTGAAGCTTTCTTT. Translated, it gives CASRWTGMNTEAFF. Supplemented by reference TRBV19 and TRBJ1-1, the full variable domain reads DGGITQSPKYLFRKEGQNVTLSCEQNLNHDAMYWYRQDPGQGLRLIYYSQIVNDFQKGDIAEGYSVSREKKESFPLTVTSAQKNPTAFYLCASRWTGMNTEAFFGQGTRLTVV.

The chain employs TRBV27 and TRBJ1-1; D gene ambiguous. Germline V lookup: CDR1 MNHEY, CDR2 SMNVEV (reference sequence). The CDR3 length is 15 residues. With 0 bases removed from V and 1 base from J, the gap between germline ends came to 9 bases. CDR3 sequence (DNA): TGTGCCAGCAGTTTATCGAAAGTCGGGAACACTGAAGCTTTCTTT. Translated, it gives CASSLSKVGNTEAFF.

The sample holds many counts of this clonotype. The chain is built from TRBV5-1 and TRBJ1-1, with TRBD1 matching 9 bases. V shed 2 bases and J 9 bases; nucleotides not matched to a gene: 5. CDR1 is SGHRS and CDR2 is YFSETQ in the germline V gene. This CDR3 region has 13 residues. The CDR3 protein is CASSLGGTGKAFF. For the CDR3, the DNA is TGCGCCAGCAGCTTAGGAGGGACAGGGAAAGCTTTCTTT.

This clonotype was seen repeatedly, ten times or more. This chain joins TRBV7-2 and TRBJ2-5; D gene ambiguous. This CDR3 comprises 15 residues. With 2 bases removed from V and 2 bases from J, the gap between germline ends came to 12 bases. Germline V gene sequence: CDR1 SGHTA, CDR2 FQGNSA. Here the CDR3 DNA reads TGTGCCAGCAGCTTAAGCCCGGCACCACAAGAGACCCAGTACTTC. Protein: CASSLSPAPQETQYF. Using reference TRBV7-2 and TRBJ2-5 for the parts outside the CDR3, the full variable domain is GAGVSQSPSNKVTEKGKDVELRCDPISGHTALYWYRQSLGQGLEFLIYFQGNSAPDKSGLPSDRFSAERTGGSVSTLTIQRTQQEDSAVYLCASSLSPAPQETQYFGPGTRLLVL.

This clonotype appeared a single time. At one end, the junction sequence differs from germline, possibly due to a read error. V and J are TRBV2 and TRBJ2-5, with D possibly TRBD1 on 5 matching bases. The CDR3 totals 15 residues. Germline V lookup: CDR1 SNHLY, CDR2 FYNNEI. CDR3 loop: CASSEARGQTETRYF. In DNA form, the CDR3 reads TGTGCCAGCAGTGAAGCAAGGGGCCAGACAGAGACCCGGTACTTC.

This clonotype was counted many times. This sequence joins TRBV11-3 and TRBJ2-7; D gene ambiguous. The CDR3 extends over 15 amino acids. Germline V gives CDR1 SGHNT, CDR2 YENEEA. Trimming removed 4 bases at V and 6 bases at J, with 19 bases between. The CDR3 here is CASSSEKVYNGEQYF. Here the CDR3 DNA reads TGTGCCAGCAGCTCAGAGAAGGTATACAACGGCGAGCAGTACTTC. Using reference TRBV11-3 and TRBJ2-7 for the parts outside the CDR3, the full variable domain is EAGVVQSPRYKIIEKKQPVAFWCNPISGHNTLYWYLQNLGQGPELLIRYENEEAVDDSQLPKDRFSAERLKGVDSTLKIQPAELGDSAVYLCASSSEKVYNGEQYFGPGTRLTVT.

This clonotype was counted ten times or more. The chain links TRBV6-1 to TRBJ2-7; D is perhaps TRBD1 or TRBD2 (5 bases each). Trimming cost V 7 bases and J 5 bases, with 15 bases left between them. The CDR3 runs 13 residues. Germline lookup yields CDR1 MNHNS and CDR2 SASEGT. CDR3 sequence reads: CASTPGTYDEQYF. CDR3 DNA: TGTGCCAGCACCCCCGGGACGTACGACGAGCAGTACTTC.

V is TRBV12-3 or TRBV12-4 and J is TRBJ2-7; D tentatively fits TRBD1 or TRBD2 (5 bases each). The V and J ends lost 6 bases and 0 bases respectively, with 15 bases between them. The CDR3 runs to 15 residues. The CDR3 DNA follows: TGTGCCAGCAGCCCGGTGGGTGGGGGCTCCTACGAGCAGTACTTC. This sequence encodes CASSPVGGGSYEQYF.

V usage is TRBV7-2 and J usage is TRBJ2-4, with a weak D call TRBD2 (6 bases). Looked up from germline, CDR1 is SGHTA and CDR2 is FQGNSA. The CDR3 runs to 17 residues. V was clipped by 1 base and J by 10 bases, with 23 bases between them. CDR3 in DNA: TGTGCCAGCAGCTTAGGGTATCGGACCCCGGGGGAGTCTATTCAGTACTTC. This translates into CASSLGYRTPGESIQYF.